This T cell receptor (beta chain) is from a study of OX40 agonist ivuxolimab in advanced cancers. Study-level background: Two patients with cutaneous melanoma and one with hepatocellular carcinoma, three in total, showed partial responses.

Regarding this clone: Antigen: not known.

Anyone with autoimmune disease history or systemic immunosuppression was excluded. This table comes from immunoSEQ multiplex PCR, and its TCRdb copy is limited to in-frame clones, with some not included. This sample carries 70,000 to 75,000 clones, around four fifths of them seen once, and the ten largest clones take 5.9%. Points from the study as a whole: Which antigen the expanded peripheral T cells recognized is unknown. People who partly responded at 0.1-3.0 mg/kg had some of the least clonal expansion seen.

The V end was cut by 4 bases, the J end by 7 bases, with 10 bases between. CDR1 is SEHNR, CDR2 FQNEAQ, per germline (reference sequence). This CDR3 comprises 12 residues. This chain links TRBV7-9 with TRBJ1-2; no definite D call. The receptor comes from an adult with an advanced solid tumor such as melanoma, head and neck, liver or kidney cancer. The sample in question was CD4+ or CD8+ T cells sorted from blood, obtained in a trial of the OX40 agonist ivuxolimab. The CDR3 nucleotides are TGTGCCAGCAGCTACGGTGACCCTGGCTACACCTTC. It encodes CASSYGDPGYTF.